This passage covers 10 T cell receptor beta chains from one sample sequenced in a study of blood T cell repertoires in COVID-19. The repertoire was sequenced with immunoSEQ multiplex PCR; TCRdb's copy has only in-frame clones and lacks some. Of about 270,000 clones in the sample, 70% to 90% are singletons; the top ten hold 12%. The sequenced sample was peripheral blood. These receptors all stem from a woman aged 25 to 45 with COVID-19, enrolled during active disease.

Here the CDR3 DNA reads TGCAGCGTTGATCCCGACAGTGGCTACACCTTC. Amino acids: CSVDPDSGYTF. The V call is TRBV29-1, the J call TRBJ1-2; D possibly corresponds to TRBD1 (5 bases). The CDR3 is 11 residues long. V shed 3 bases and J shed 7 bases, with 9 bases lying between them. CDR1 is SQVTM and CDR2 is ANQGSEA in the germline V gene.

The J gene is TRBJ1-2, the V gene TRBV5-1; the match to TRBD1 covers 7 bases. CDR3 length: 14 residues. V shed 3 bases, J shed 0 bases, and the junction held 2 bases outside the gene matches. Germline V lookup: CDR1 SGHRS, CDR2 YFSETQ. The CDR3 nucleotides are TGCGCCAGCAGCTCAGGGACAGCTAACTATGGCTACACCTTC. This translates into CASSSGTANYGYTF.

The rearrangement joins TRBV7-9 to TRBJ1-1; 10 nucleotides agree with TRBD1. The CDR3 is 15 amino acids. Germline V gene sequence: CDR1 SEHNR, CDR2 FQNEAQ (reference sequence). V was pared by 4 bases and J by 3 bases, with 5 bases of the junction left unmatched. The CDR3 DNA follows: TGTGCCAGCAGCTCGGAGGACAGGGGGGACACTGAAGCTTTCTTT. Translating gives CASSSEDRGDTEAFF.

The V and J genes are TRBV10-2 and TRBJ2-7, with D possibly matching TRBD1 (5 bases). Germline CDR1 WSHSY, CDR2 SAAADI. The CDR3 extends over 14 amino acids. Trimming removed 4 bases at V and 5 bases at J, with 15 bases between. The CDR3: CASSAGHGLDEQYF. DNA for the CDR3: TGCGCCAGCAGTGCAGGACACGGATTGGACGAGCAGTACTTC.

V and J are TRBV5-1 and TRBJ2-5, with D perhaps TRBD2 (6 bases). Trimming took off 0 bases at V and 1 base at J, with 10 bases between the two ends. The CDR3 is 15 residues long. Germline V gives CDR1 SGHRS, CDR2 YFSETQ. CDR3 region: CASSLGSSGQETQYF. The CDR3 DNA reads TGCGCCAGCAGCTTGGGGAGTAGCGGCCAAGAGACCCAGTACTTC.

The rearrangement joins TRBV29-1 to TRBJ2-5; TRBD1 matches at 8 bases. The CDR3 contains 14 residues. V was clipped by 3 bases and J by 3 bases; unmatched bases: 6. CDR1 is SQVTM, CDR2 ANQGSEA, per germline. The CDR3 coding sequence is TGCAGCGTTGACGGGACAGGATTTGAAGAGACCCAGTACTTC. It specifies CSVDGTGFEETQYF. Together with reference TRBV29-1 and TRBJ2-5, the CDR3 gives the full variable domain: SAVISQKPSRDICQRGTSLTIQCQVDSQVTMMFWYRQQPGQSLTLIATANQGSEATYESGFVIDKFPISRPNLTFSTLTVSNMSPEDSSIYLCSVDGTGFEETQYFGPGTRLLVL.

Only a few counts were recorded for this clone. The rearrangement uses TRBV7-8 and TRBJ1-6; D gene ambiguous. The V end was cut by 5 bases, the J end by 0 bases, with 23 bases between. The germline V gene has CDR1 SGHVS and CDR2 FQNEAQ. The CDR3 runs 20 residues. In DNA, the CDR3 is TGTGCCAGCAGCCCCAGCCACTATAAGACGGCTAGCTCCTATAATTCACCCCTCCACTTT. This encodes CASSPSHYKTASSYNSPLHF.

CDR3 nucleotide sequence: TGTGCCAGCAGCCCGGGACAGGGAGGGTACGAGCAGTACTTC. It translates to CASSPGQGGYEQYF. The rearrangement uses TRBV3-1 (or the pseudogene TRBV3-2) and TRBJ2-7, with TRBD1 matching 9 bases. Germline values: CDR1 LGHDT, CDR2 YNNKEL (reference sequence). The CDR3 contains 14 residues. V was pared by 4 bases and J by 4 bases, with 5 bases of the junction left unmatched.

The chain couples TRBV7-2 to TRBJ2-1; 12 bases match TRBD2. From germline, CDR1 is SGHTA and CDR2 FQGNSA. V lost 4 bases, J lost 8 bases, and 9 bases stayed unmatched. This CDR3 contains 16 residues. CDR3 in amino acids: CASSSRASGGDYEQFF. The CDR3, as DNA: TGTGCCAGCAGCTCCAGGGCTAGCGGGGGGGACTATGAGCAGTTCTTC.

The chain combines TRBV5-6 with TRBJ1-2, with 9 bases matching TRBD1. The CDR3 spans 17 residues. The V segment lost 1 base and the J segment 5 bases; nucleotides outside the gene matches: 12. In germline, CDR1 is SGHDT, CDR2 YYEEEE. CDR3 amino acids: CASSLLERDRGIYGYTF. The DNA for the CDR3 is TGTGCCAGCAGCTTGTTAGAAAGAGACAGGGGGATTTATGGCTACACCTTC.